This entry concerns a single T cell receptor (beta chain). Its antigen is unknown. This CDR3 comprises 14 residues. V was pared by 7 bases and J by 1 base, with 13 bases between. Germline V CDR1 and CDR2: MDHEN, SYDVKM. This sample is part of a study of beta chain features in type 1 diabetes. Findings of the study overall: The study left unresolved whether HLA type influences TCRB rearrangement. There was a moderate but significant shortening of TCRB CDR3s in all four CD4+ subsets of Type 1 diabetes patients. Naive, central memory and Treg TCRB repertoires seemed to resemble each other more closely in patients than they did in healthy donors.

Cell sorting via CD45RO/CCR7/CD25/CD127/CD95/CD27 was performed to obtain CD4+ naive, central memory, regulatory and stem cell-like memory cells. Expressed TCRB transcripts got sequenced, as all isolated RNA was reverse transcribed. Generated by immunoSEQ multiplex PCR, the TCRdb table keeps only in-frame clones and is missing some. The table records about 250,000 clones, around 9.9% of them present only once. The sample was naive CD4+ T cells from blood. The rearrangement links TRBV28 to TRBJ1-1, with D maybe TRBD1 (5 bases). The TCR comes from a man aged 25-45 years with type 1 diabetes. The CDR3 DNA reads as TGTGCCAGCACTCGCGGGGGTTCGAACACTGAAGCTTTCTTT. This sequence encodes CASTRGGSNTEAFF. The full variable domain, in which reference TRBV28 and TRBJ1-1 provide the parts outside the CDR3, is DVKVTQSSRYLVKRTGEKVFLECVQDMDHENMFWYRQDPGLGLRLIYFSYDVKMKEKGDIPEGYSVSREKKERFSLILESASTNQTSMYLCASTRGGSNTEAFFGQGTRLTVV.